Sequencing of this T cell receptor beta chain was carried out in a study of spatial heterogeneity in lung cancer. Across the study: Every unique TCR and UMI combination, on average, appeared more than ten times in raw reads.

This clonotype was found a few times. The length of the CDR3 is 12 residues. CDR1 and CDR2 (germline): DFQATT, SNEGSKA (reference sequence). V lost 6 bases and J 1 base, leaving 9 bases between the germline ends. Via MiXCR, TCRdb re-called the 5' RACE reads, giving one row per CDR3 protein. Here the sample spans about 94,000 distinct CDR3 sequences, just under 20% being singletons. Specified time point: blood at routine non-recurrence follow-up after resection. Sequencing of whole RNA from tumor, nontumor lung or frozen PBMC involved no sorting. This TCR was sampled from a male donor with early-stage non-small cell lung cancer. The material sequenced was PBMCs, taken at follow-up. V gene TRBV20-1 combines with J gene TRBJ1-1; D is unresolved. CDR3 nucleotide sequence: TGCAGTGCCCAGCAACCGAACACTGAAGCTTTCTTT. Translation gives CSAQQPNTEAFF.